The 4 T cell receptor beta chains in this list originate from one sample, sequenced in a study of blood T cell repertoires in COVID-19. The method was immunoSEQ multiplex PCR; TCRdb's version includes in-frame clones alone and lacks a portion of them. The sample consists of about 140,000 clones, 75% to 80% of them appearing once. The sequenced sample consisted of peripheral blood. These TCRs come from a woman between 45 and 60 years old with active or convalescent COVID-19.

The chain recombines TRBV19 with TRBJ1-3, with TRBD1 matching 10 bases. V lost 10 bases to trimming and J lost 8 bases; unmatched junction nucleotides: 11. The CDR3 has 14 amino acids. The germline V gene encodes CDR1 LNHDA and CDR2 SQIVND (reference sequence). CDR3: CATPIRDRGDTIYF. The CDR3 DNA reads TGTGCCACCCCGATCCGGGACAGGGGAGACACCATATATTTT.

V usage is TRBV19 and J usage is TRBJ1-1; D might be TRBD1 (6 bases). Germline-derived CDR1 and CDR2 are LNHDA and SQIVND (reference sequence). Between the trimmed V and J ends, which lost 6 bases and 1 base, there was a span of 12 bases. CDR3 length: 14 residues. CDR3 in DNA: TGTGCCAGTAGCCAAAGGGGGAGGAACACTGAAGCTTTCTTT. Translated, it gives CASSQRGRNTEAFF.

This chain joins TRBV28 and TRBJ1-4; weak D call: TRBD1 (5 bases). The CDR3 has 15 amino acids. Deletions cut 4 bases from V and 3 bases from J, with 12 bases between. The germline CDR1 and CDR2 sequences are MDHEN and SYDVKM. CDR3 region: CASSSPRGSNEKLFF. CDR3 nucleotides: TGTGCCAGCAGTTCCCCGCGGGGCTCTAATGAAAAACTGTTTTTT.

The V call is TRBV29-1, the J call TRBJ2-3; TRBD2 aligns across 7 bases. Germline CDR1 is SQVTM and CDR2 is ANQGSEA. This CDR3 is 14 amino acids long. V was clipped by 7 bases and J by 0 bases; unmatched bases: 7. The CDR3 DNA sequence: TGCAGCGCTCAAGCGGGGAAGAGCACAGATACGCAGTATTTT. This gives the protein CSAQAGKSTDTQYF.